This TCR beta chain derives from a study of T cell responses to AZD1222 COVID-19 vaccine. Broader study findings: Along spike, vaccine-associated CD4 TCRs were found throughout, with dominance at 160-218 and 743-854. Just a handful of people given AZD1222 tested seropositive at baseline.

This clone appeared once. The antigen is unknown. TCRdb's copy holds only in-frame clones and misses some; the assay was immunoSEQ multiplex PCR. This table has 150,000 to 200,000 clones, more than 85% appearing once. There are 12 residues in the CDR3. Trimming took off 5 bases at V and 7 bases at J, with 11 bases between the two ends. Germline assignment: CDR1 SEHNR and CDR2 FQNEAQ (reference sequence). The V gene is TRBV7-9, the J gene TRBJ1-1; D unclear. The sample was peripheral blood, taken 28 days after the second AZD1222 dose. The receptor comes from an adult who received the AZD1222 COVID-19 vaccine. The DNA for the CDR3 is TGTGCCAGCAGCGTACAGACGAATGAAGCTTTCTTT. It encodes CASSVQTNEAFF.